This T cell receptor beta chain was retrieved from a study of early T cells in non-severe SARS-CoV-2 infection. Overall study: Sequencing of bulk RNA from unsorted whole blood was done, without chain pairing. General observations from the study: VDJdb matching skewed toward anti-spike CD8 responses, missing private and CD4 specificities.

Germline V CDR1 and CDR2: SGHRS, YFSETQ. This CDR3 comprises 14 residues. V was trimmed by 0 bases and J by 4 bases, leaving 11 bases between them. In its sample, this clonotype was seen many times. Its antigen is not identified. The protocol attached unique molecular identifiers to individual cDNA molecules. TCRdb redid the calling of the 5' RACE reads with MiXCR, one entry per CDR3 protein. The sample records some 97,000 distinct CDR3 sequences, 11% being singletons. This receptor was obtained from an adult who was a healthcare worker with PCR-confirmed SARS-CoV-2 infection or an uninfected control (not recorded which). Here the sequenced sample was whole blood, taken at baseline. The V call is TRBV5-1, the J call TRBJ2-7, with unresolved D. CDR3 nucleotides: TGCGCCAGCAGCTTGGACGGCAGCTCGTACGAGCAGTACTTC. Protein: CASSLDGSSYEQYF.